This T cell receptor (beta chain) originates from a study of blood T cell repertoires in COVID-19. The wider study: The analysed material was cDNA or gDNA that came from T cells, B-cell-depleted T cells, or PBMCs.

Germline-derived CDR1 and CDR2 are SGHTA and FQGNSA. The CDR3 has 14 residues. V was pared by 4 bases and J by 2 bases, with 0 bases of the junction left unmatched. Some clones are missing from TCRdb's copy, which holds only in-frame ones; the method was immunoSEQ multiplex PCR. This sample has around 300,000 clones, with over 75% found just once. Assignments of participants to cohorts depended upon their own reported clinical history. Donors of Cohort 3 who recovered were those that had two negative PCRs, clearance, or symptom resolution. A remark on this clone: The sample contains more than one DNA sequence encoding this CDR3.

The chain couples TRBV7-2 to TRBJ2-7; TRBD2 agrees at 12 bases. The TCR comes from a woman aged 30 to 39 who had recovered from COVID-19. Sequenced: PBMCs or T cells enriched from blood (not recorded which). The CDR3 spells CASSSSGGAYEQYF. In DNA, the CDR3 is TGTGCCAGCAGCTCTAGCGGGGGGGCCTACGAGCAGTACTTC.